The subject of this entry is one T cell receptor (beta chain). This specimen comes from a study of blood T cell repertoires in COVID-19. Overall study: Some COVID-19 samples were acute and others convalescent; all came from the United States, Italy and Spain.

Those enrolled in Seattle joined during active infection and were followed longitudinally afterward. As handled by the study authors: Amplification from reference gene primers served as the basis for estimated nucleated cell counts. Profiling relied on immunoSEQ multiplex PCR, and the TCRdb table lists in-frame clones only, not all of them. Clone size and V and J calls were adopted from that table, with D and trimming inferred from the DNA. This table has 230,000 or so clones, 85% to 90% appearing once. Sequencing was performed on peripheral blood. This clonotype originated in a woman aged 55-69 years with COVID-19, enrolled during active disease.

Here the CDR3 DNA reads TGTGCCAGCAGCTTGACAAGGGGGCTTCATGGCTACACCTTC. It translates to CASSLTRGLHGYTF. The gene calls are TRBV5-4 and TRBJ1-2; 7 bases are a match to TRBD1. The CDR3 has 14 amino acids. V was clipped by 1 base and J by 6 bases; unmatched bases: 6. Germline values: CDR1 SGHNT, CDR2 YYREEE (reference sequence).